One sample yielded the 6 T cell receptor beta chains listed below, sequenced in a study of OX40 agonist ivuxolimab in advanced cancers. The assay was immunoSEQ multiplex PCR, and TCRdb's table has in-frame clones only and misses some. Found here are some 150,000 clones, about nine tenths of them singletons; the top ten hold 0.9% to 1.2%. The sample here was CD4+ or CD8+ T cells sorted from blood, taken in a trial of the OX40 agonist ivuxolimab. These receptor sequences come from an adult with an advanced solid tumor such as melanoma, head and neck, liver or kidney cancer.

This chain joins TRBV6-5 and TRBJ1-5; D not certain. Germline V gene lookup returns CDR1 MNHEY and CDR2 SVGAGI. V was cut by 9 bases and J by 3 bases, with 12 bases left in between. The CDR3 loop spans 13 amino acids. DNA of the CDR3: TGTGCCAGTTCCCCACGGTACAATCAGCCCCAGCATTTT. Amino acid sequence: CASSPRYNQPQHF.

This clone was observed a few times. This rearrangement joins TRBV28 to TRBJ1-4; D perhaps matches TRBD1 (5 bases). Germline CDR1 and CDR2: MDHEN and SYDVKM. The CDR3 is made up of 14 amino acids. The V and J ends lost 2 bases and 4 bases respectively, with 8 bases between them. Here the CDR3 DNA reads TGTGCCAGCAGTTTACCCCAGGGTAATGAAAAACTGTTTTTT. It encodes CASSLPQGNEKLFF.

The CDR3 DNA is TGTGCCAGTAACCTATTCCCGATGACAGCCGCTGAAGCTTTCTTT. Protein sequence: CASNLFPMTAAEAFF. The chain is built from TRBV19 and TRBJ1-1, with D tentatively TRBD1 (5 bases). Germline loops: CDR1 LNHDA, CDR2 SQIVND (reference sequence). Deletions cut 7 bases from V and 6 bases from J, with 21 bases between. This CDR3 has 15 residues.

This chain uses TRBV7-9 with TRBJ2-3; TRBD2 might be the D (5 bases). The CDR3 spans 13 residues. Between the trimmed V and J ends, which lost 0 bases and 5 bases, there was a span of 6 bases. Germline assignment: CDR1 SEHNR and CDR2 FQNEAQ (reference sequence). The chain's CDR3 is CASSLAAGDTQYF. In DNA form, the CDR3 reads TGTGCCAGCAGCTTAGCGGCGGGAGATACGCAGTATTTT.

V usage is TRBV6-6 and J usage is TRBJ2-7; possible D gene TRBD1, 6 bases. The germline gives CDR1 MNHNY, CDR2 SVGAGI (reference sequence). The ends were cut back, 6 bases at V and 0 bases at J, with 12 bases in the middle. The CDR3 covers 14 residues. CDR3 in amino acids: CASSRDTYSYEQYF. CDR3 DNA sequence: TGTGCCAGCAGCCGGGACACTTACTCCTACGAGCAGTACTTC.

The chain is built from TRBV18 and TRBJ2-5, with TRBD2 as a possible D gene (8 bases). CDR3 size: 16 residues. With 4 bases removed from V and 3 bases from J, the gap between germline ends came to 18 bases. Germline values: CDR1 KGHSH, CDR2 LQKENI. CDR3 DNA: TGTGCCAGCTCACAACACCGGGAGGGGGCGGAAGAGACCCAGTACTTC. Amino acids: CASSQHREGAEETQYF.